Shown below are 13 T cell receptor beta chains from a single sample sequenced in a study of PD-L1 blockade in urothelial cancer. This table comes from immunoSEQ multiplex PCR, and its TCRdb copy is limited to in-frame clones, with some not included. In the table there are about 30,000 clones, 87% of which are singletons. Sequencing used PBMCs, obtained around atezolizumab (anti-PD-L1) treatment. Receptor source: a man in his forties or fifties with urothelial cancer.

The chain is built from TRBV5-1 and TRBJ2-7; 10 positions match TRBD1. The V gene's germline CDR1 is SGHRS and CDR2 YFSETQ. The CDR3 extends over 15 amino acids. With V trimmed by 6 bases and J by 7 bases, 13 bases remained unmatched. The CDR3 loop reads CASTSGTGEFREQYF. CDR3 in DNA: TGCGCCAGCACCTCCGGGACAGGGGAGTTCCGGGAGCAGTACTTC.

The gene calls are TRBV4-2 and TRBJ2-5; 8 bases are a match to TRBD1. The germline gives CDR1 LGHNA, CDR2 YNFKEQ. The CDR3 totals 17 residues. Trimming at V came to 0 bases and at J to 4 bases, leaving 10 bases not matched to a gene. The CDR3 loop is CASSQETSGGSSETQYF. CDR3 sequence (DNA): TGTGCCAGCAGCCAAGAGACGTCAGGGGGCTCGTCAGAGACCCAGTACTTC.

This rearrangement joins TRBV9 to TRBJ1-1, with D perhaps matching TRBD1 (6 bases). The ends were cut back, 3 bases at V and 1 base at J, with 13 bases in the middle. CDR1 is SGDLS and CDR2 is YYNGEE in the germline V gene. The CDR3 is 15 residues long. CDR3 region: CASSGSGTPNTEAFF. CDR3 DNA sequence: TGTGCCAGCAGCGGAAGCGGGACACCGAACACTGAAGCTTTCTTT.

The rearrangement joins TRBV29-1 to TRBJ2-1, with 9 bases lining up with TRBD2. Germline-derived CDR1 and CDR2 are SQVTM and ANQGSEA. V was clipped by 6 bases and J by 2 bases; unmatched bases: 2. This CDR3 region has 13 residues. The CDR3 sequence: CSVLAGPYNEQFF. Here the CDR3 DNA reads TGCAGCGTCCTAGCGGGACCCTACAATGAGCAGTTCTTC.

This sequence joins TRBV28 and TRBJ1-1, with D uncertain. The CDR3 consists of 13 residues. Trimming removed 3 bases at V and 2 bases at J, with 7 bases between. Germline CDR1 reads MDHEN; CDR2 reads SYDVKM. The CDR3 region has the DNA TGTGCCAGCAGTTTTTCCACTAACACTGAAGCTTTCTTT. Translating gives CASSFSTNTEAFF. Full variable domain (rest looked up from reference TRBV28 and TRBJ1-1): DVKVTQSSRYLVKRTGEKVFLECVQDMDHENMFWYRQDPGLGLRLIYFSYDVKMKEKGDIPEGYSVSREKKERFSLILESASTNQTSMYLCASSFSTNTEAFFGQGTRLTVV.

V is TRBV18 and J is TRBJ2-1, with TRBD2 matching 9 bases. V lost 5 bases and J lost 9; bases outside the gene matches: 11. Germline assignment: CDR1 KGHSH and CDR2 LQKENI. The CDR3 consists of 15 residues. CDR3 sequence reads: CASSGVAGGEGEQFF. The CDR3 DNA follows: TGTGCCAGCTCAGGCGTTGCGGGAGGGGAAGGTGAGCAGTTCTTC. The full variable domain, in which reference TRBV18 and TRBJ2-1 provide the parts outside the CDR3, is NAGVMQNPRHLVRRRGQEARLRCSPMKGHSHVYWYRQLPEEGLKFMVYLQKENIIDESGMPKERFSAEFPKEGPSILRIQQVVRGDSAAYFCASSGVAGGEGEQFFGPGTRLTVL.

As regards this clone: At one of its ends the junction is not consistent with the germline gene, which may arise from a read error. The CDR3 here is CTSSLGSTGVMNEQFF. For the CDR3, the DNA is TGCACCAGCAGCTTGGGATCGACAGGGGTAATGAATGAGCAGTTCTTC. The V call is TRBV5-1, the J call TRBJ2-1; 8 bases fit TRBD1. The CDR3 sequence is 16 residues long. Looked up from germline, CDR1 is SGHRS and CDR2 is YFSETQ.

CDR3 DNA sequence: TGTGCCAGCAGCCCGGGGGTCTATGGCTACACCTTC. Translation: CASSPGVYGYTF. This chain links TRBV7-9 with TRBJ1-2; maybe TRBD1 (5 bases). The CDR3 spans 12 residues. Germline lookup yields CDR1 SEHNR and CDR2 FQNEAQ (reference sequence). V lost 5 bases and J 4 bases, leaving 8 bases between the germline ends.

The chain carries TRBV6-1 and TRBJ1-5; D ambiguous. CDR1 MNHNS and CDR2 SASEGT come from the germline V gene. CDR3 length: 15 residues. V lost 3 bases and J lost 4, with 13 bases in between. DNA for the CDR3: TGTGCCAGCAGTGACCGTGACGACTGGAATCAGCCCCAGCATTTT. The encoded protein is CASSDRDDWNQPQHF.

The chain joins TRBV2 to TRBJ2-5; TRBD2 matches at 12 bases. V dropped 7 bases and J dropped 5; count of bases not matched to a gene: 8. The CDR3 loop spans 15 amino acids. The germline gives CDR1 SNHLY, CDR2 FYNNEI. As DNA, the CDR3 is TGTGCCAGCACCGCCGGGACTAGCGGGCGGGAGACCCAGTACTTC. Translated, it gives CASTAGTSGRETQYF.

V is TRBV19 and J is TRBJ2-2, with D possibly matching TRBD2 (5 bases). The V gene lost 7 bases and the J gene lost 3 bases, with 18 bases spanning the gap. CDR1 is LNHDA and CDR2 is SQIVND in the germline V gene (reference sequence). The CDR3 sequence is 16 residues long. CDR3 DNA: TGTGCCAGTACCGCTTTGGGAGCAGGTGACACCGGGGAGCTGTTTTTT. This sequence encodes CASTALGAGDTGELFF.

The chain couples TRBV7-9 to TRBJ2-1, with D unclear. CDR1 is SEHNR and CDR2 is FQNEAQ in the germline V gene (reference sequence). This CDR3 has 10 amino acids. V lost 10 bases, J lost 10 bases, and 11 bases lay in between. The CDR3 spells CAILPREQFF. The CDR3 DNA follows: TGTGCCATCTTACCTAGAGAGCAGTTCTTC.

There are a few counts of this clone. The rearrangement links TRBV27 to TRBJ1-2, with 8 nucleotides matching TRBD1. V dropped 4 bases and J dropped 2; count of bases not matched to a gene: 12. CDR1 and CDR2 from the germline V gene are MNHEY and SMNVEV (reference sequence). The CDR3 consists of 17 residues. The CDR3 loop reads CASSSPSRDRQNYGYTF. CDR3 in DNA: TGTGCCAGCAGTTCCCCTTCCAGGGACAGGCAAAACTATGGCTACACCTTC.